These T cell receptor beta chains were read from a single sample in a study of blood T cell repertoires in COVID-19. Profiled with immunoSEQ multiplex PCR; TCRdb holds only in-frame clones, not every one. The sample has around 50,000 clones, roughly 80% seen once; the top ten hold 22%. The sequenced sample consisted of peripheral blood. Every receptor here comes from a woman aged 60-70 years with acute or convalescent COVID-19. Both conserved end residues are part of each CDR3. Each record gives: J gene, V gene, D gene, clone size, CDR3 DNA, CDR3 protein. A D gene is named only where the DNA matches it firmly. Rows give clone size only sometimes, using once, few, many, or a class for an expanded clone.

>TRBJ2-2|TRBV6-1|-|-
TGTGCCAGCAGTGAAAAGGGGTATACCGGGGAGCTGTTTTTT
CASSEKGYTGELFF
>TRBJ1-5|TRBV5-8|TRBD1|once
TGTGCCAGCAGCTTGGCGACAGGGCCGAATCAGCCCCAGCATTTT
CASSLATGPNQPQHF
>TRBJ1-6|TRBV5-4|TRBD1|-
TGTGCCAGCAGCCTGACAGGGGGCAAGAATTCACCCCTCCACTTT
CASSLTGGKNSPLHF
>TRBJ2-1|TRBV9|TRBD1|-
TGTGCCAGCAGCGTAGATAGGGACAGAGCCAGGAGTGAGCAGTTCTTC
CASSVDRDRARSEQFF
>TRBJ2-7|TRBV19|-|-
TGTGCCAGTAGGGGAACAGGGACCTACGAGCAGTACTTC
CASRGTGTYEQYF
>TRBJ2-7|TRBV4-1|-|few
TGCGCCAGCAGCCAATTAGATATGGGTTTCGGGATGAGTGAGCAGTACTTC
CASSQLDMGFGMSEQYF
>TRBJ1-1|TRBV5-1|TRBD1|-
TGCGCCAGCAGCGACGGGACAGGGGAATGGGACACTGAAGCTTTCTTT
CASSDGTGEWDTEAFF
>TRBJ1-6|TRBV28|-|-
TGTGCCAGCAGTTTACTTAATTCACCCCTCCACTTT
CASSLLNSPLHF
>TRBJ1-3|TRBV29-1|-|-
TGCAGCGTTATAGGGGCTGGAAACACCATATATTTT
CSVIGAGNTIYF
>TRBJ1-3|TRBV12-5|-|-
TGTGCTAGTGGCCCGACAGCGATATCTGGAAACACCATATATTTT
CASGPTAISGNTIYF
>TRBJ1-2|TRBV15|TRBD1|few
TGTGCCACCAGCAGGGGGGACAGCTATGGCTACACCTTC
CATSRGDSYGYTF
>TRBJ1-5|TRBV2|TRBD1|once
TGTGCCAGCAGTGGACCTGGGACAGCTAATCAGCCCCAGCATTTT
CASSGPGTANQPQHF
>TRBJ2-3|TRBV5-4|-|-
TGTGCCAGCAGCCCCCCAACGGGGGCAGATACGCAGTATTTT
CASSPPTGADTQYF
>TRBJ2-1|TRBV9|TRBD2|-
TGTGCCAGCAGCGTGGCTAGCGGGGGTGGAGGCTCCTACAATGAGCAGTTCTTC
CASSVASGGGGSYNEQFF
>TRBJ1-2|TRBV10-3|-|-
TGTGCCATCAGTGAGATCGACAGAACCTATGGCTACACCTTC
CAISEIDRTYGYTF
>TRBJ2-3|TRBV5-1|-|-
TGCGCCAGCAGCTCGCCGGACACCACAGATACGCAGTATTTT
CASSSPDTTDTQYF
>TRBJ1-4|TRBV20-1|TRBD1|-
TGCAGTGCTAGTGACAGGGCATTATTTTCAACTAATGAAAAACTGTTTTTT
CSASDRALFSTNEKLFF
>TRBJ2-7|TRBV27|-|-
TGTGCCAGCAGTTTAACCCTCGGCTACGAGCAGTACTTC
CASSLTLGYEQYF
>TRBJ2-2|TRBV6-1|-|-
TGTGCCAGCAGTGAAACGCGTCAGGGCGGGGCCGGGGAGCTGTTTTTT
CASSETRQGGAGELFF
>TRBJ1-2|TRBV3-1/TRBV3-2|-|-
TGTGCCAGCAGCCAATTGCAGGGGAGTCATGGCTACACCTTC
CASSQLQGSHGYTF
>TRBJ1-1|TRBV19|TRBD1|once
TGTGCCAGTCGACGGGACAGGGCCGGAAACACTGAAGCTTTCTTT
CASRRDRAGNTEAFF
>TRBJ1-1|TRBV13|TRBD1|few
TGTGCCAGCAGCTCCGGACAGGGAATTTTTGAAGCTTTCTTT
CASSSGQGIFEAFF
>TRBJ1-3|TRBV27|-|-
TGTGCCAGCACCTTGAGTCGGGGAGAGGAAAACACCATATATTTT
CASTLSRGEENTIYF
>TRBJ2-2|TRBV18|TRBD1|few
TGTGCCAGCTCACGAGAGACAGGGTCAAGCACCGGGGAGCTGTTTTTT
CASSRETGSSTGELFF
>TRBJ2-3|TRBV5-1|TRBD1|-
TGCGCCAGCAGCTTGGGGGGACAGCTAAAAACAGATACGCAGTATTTT
CASSLGGQLKTDTQYF
>TRBJ1-4|TRBV4-2|-|few
TGTGCCAGCAGCCAGGCCGCCAGGGGCGGTGTATCTAATGAAAAACTGTTTTTT
CASSQAARGGVSNEKLFF